Listed below are T cell receptor beta chains from one sample, sequenced in a study of CD8+ T cells in alopecia areata. Profiled with immunoSEQ multiplex PCR; TCRdb holds only in-frame clones, not every one. The repertoire includes about 120,000 clones, over 55% of them detected once, and around 5.7% sits in the top ten. This material consisted of CD4+ T cells sorted from blood, taken at week 4, from a patient treated with tofacitinib. The source is a human donor with alopecia areata. CDR3s include the opening cysteine and the closing phenylalanine or tryptophan. Each record gives: V gene, clone size, J gene, D gene, CDR3 DNA, CDR3 protein. A D gene is named only where the DNA matches it firmly. The size field is filled for only some rows; it gives once, few, many or a size class.

TRBV7-2	few	TRBJ1-1	.	TGTGCCAGCAGCGTTGACAAGAACACTGAAGCTTTCTTT	CASSVDKNTEAFF
TRBV7-9	.	TRBJ2-6	.	TGTGCCAGCAGCCGAGGGTTCTCTGGGGCCAACGTCCTGACTTTC	CASSRGFSGANVLTF
TRBV19	.	TRBJ2-4	.	TGTGCCAGTACCACATCTGCAGGGAGGGCCAAAAACATTCAGTACTTC	CASTTSAGRAKNIQYF
TRBV29-1	.	TRBJ2-5	TRBD2	TGCAGCGGCCTAGGACTAGCGGGGGGGGAGACCCAGTACTTC	CSGLGLAGGETQYF
TRBV29-1	few	TRBJ1-2	.	TGCAGCGTTGACGGTTCCCTCTATGGCTACACCTTC	CSVDGSLYGYTF
TRBV5-6	.	TRBJ2-7	.	TGTGCCAGCCTCGATAGCGGACAGATCACGCACGAGCAGTACTTC	CASLDSGQITHEQYF
TRBV2	.	TRBJ2-2	.	TGTGCCAGCAGTGTCCTGACCACCGGGGAGCTGTTTTTT	CASSVLTTGELFF
TRBV5-1	.	TRBJ1-1	TRBD1	TGCGCCAGTAGACAGGGGGTGAACACTGAAGCTTTCTTT	CASRQGVNTEAFF
TRBV29-1	.	TRBJ2-3	.	TGCAGCGCCGCGTCAGGGCGGGCAGATACGCAGTATTTT	CSAASGRADTQYF
TRBV27	few	TRBJ2-7	TRBD2	TGTGCCAGCAGTTTACGACTAGCGGGGAACAATGCCTACGAGCAGTACTTC	CASSLRLAGNNAYEQYF
TRBV7-9	few	TRBJ2-5	.	TGTGCCAGCAGCTTAGCGGTTTGGCACCAAGAGACCCAGTACTTC	CASSLAVWHQETQYF
TRBV4-3	.	TRBJ2-7	TRBD2	TGCGCCAGCAGCCGGTTAGCGGGGGAGGGCTACGAGCAGTACTTC	CASSRLAGEGYEQYF
TRBV7-9	.	TRBJ2-7	.	TGTGCCAGCGTGGGCTACGAGCAGTACTTC	CASVGYEQYF
TRBV6-5	.	TRBJ1-2	.	TGTGCCAGCAGTTACTCGAGTCAGAGAGGCTACACCTTC	CASSYSSQRGYTF
TRBV19	.	TRBJ2-7	.	TGTGCCAGTAGAGGGGTCTCCTACGAGCAGTACTTC	CASRGVSYEQYF
TRBV6-5	.	TRBJ2-7	.	TGTGCCAGCAGTCGCGACAGGCGTCAGTACTTC	CASSRDRRQYF
TRBV5-1	.	TRBJ2-5	.	TGCGCCAGCAGCTTGGGACCGCCGCTAGGGGAGACCCAGTACTTC	CASSLGPPLGETQYF
TRBV7-2	few	TRBJ1-4	.	TGTGCCAGCAGCTTAGGTGGCGGCATCAATGAAAAACTGTTTTTT	CASSLGGGINEKLFF
TRBV2	.	TRBJ2-2	.	TGTGCCAGCACCCAAGAGAGCGGGGAGCTGTTTTTT	CASTQESGELFF
TRBV29-1	.	TRBJ2-5	.	TGCAGCGGGGGACACCTACAAGAGACCCAGTACTTC	CSGGHLQETQYF
TRBV27	.	TRBJ2-1	.	TGTGCCAGCTCTCCGGGGACCTACAATGAGCAGTTCTTC	CASSPGTYNEQFF
TRBV29-1	.	TRBJ2-3	.	TGCAGCGGGGAGACCAGATTCACAGATACGCAGTATTTT	CSGETRFTDTQYF
TRBV5-4	.	TRBJ2-2	.	TGTGCCAGCAGCCAAGTTCGGTCGGGGGAGCTGTTTTTT	CASSQVRSGELFF
TRBV4-3	.	TRBJ2-2	.	TGCGCCAGCAGCCCTAGACTAGAGAACACCGGGGAGCTGTTTTTT	CASSPRLENTGELFF
TRBV28	few	TRBJ2-7	TRBD2	TGTGCCAGCAGTCCCAGCGGGACCTACGAGCAGTACTTC	CASSPSGTYEQYF
TRBV5-1	.	TRBJ1-1	.	TGCGCCAGCAGCTTGGGGGCAGGGGACACTGAAGCTTTCTTT	CASSLGAGDTEAFF
TRBV28	.	TRBJ2-7	TRBD2	TGTGCCAGCAGTCCGCCCCCGGGACTAGCCGCCTACGAGCAGTACTTC	CASSPPPGLAAYEQYF
TRBV5-1	.	TRBJ1-1	.	TGCGCCAGCAGCTTGCTCGTGGCCGGGCAGCCTGAAGCTTTCTTT	CASSLLVAGQPEAFF
TRBV6-5	once	TRBJ2-5	.	TGTGCCAGCAGTTACTCGGCGGTGGGATTGGAGACCCAGTACTTC	CASSYSAVGLETQYF
TRBV9	few	TRBJ1-2	.	TGTGCCAGCGGCAGCCGAAACTATGGCTACACCTTC	CASGSRNYGYTF
TRBV27	once	TRBJ2-4	.	TGTGCCAGCAGTCAGGGAAGGAACATTCAGTACTTC	CASSQGRNIQYF
TRBV14	.	TRBJ2-2	.	TGTGCCAGCAGCCAAGAGATACGGAGTGTCGGGGAGCTGTTTTTT	CASSQEIRSVGELFF
TRBV6-5	.	TRBJ2-7	TRBD1	TGTGCCAGCAGCCCCCGGACAGGGTCCAGCTACGAGCAGTACTTC	CASSPRTGSSYEQYF
TRBV15	few	TRBJ1-6	TRBD1	TGTGCCACCAGCCTACGGACAGGGGGTTCACCCCTCCACTTT	CATSLRTGGSPLHF
TRBV29-1	.	TRBJ2-3	TRBD2	TGCAGCGTTGAAGGGACTAGCGGGGGGGTGAGAACAGATACGCAGTATTTT	CSVEGTSGGVRTDTQYF
TRBV9	.	TRBJ2-7	.	TGTGCCAGCAGCCCTCAGACAAGCTCCTACGAGCAGTACTTC	CASSPQTSSYEQYF
TRBV2	.	TRBJ2-3	TRBD2	TGTGCCAGCAGTGAGGGAAGCGGGGCTAACACAGATACGCAGTATTTT	CASSEGSGANTDTQYF
TRBV4-3	.	TRBJ2-7	TRBD2	TGCGCCAGCAGCCAAGGGACTAGCGGGGCCTACGAGCAGTACTTC	CASSQGTSGAYEQYF
TRBV2	once	TRBJ2-1	TRBD2	TGTGCCAGCAGCGGACTAGCGGGCCACTACAATGAGCAGTTCTTC	CASSGLAGHYNEQFF
TRBV9	.	TRBJ2-3	.	TGTGCCAGCAGCGCCCGACAAGGAGGCACAGATACGCAGTATTTT	CASSARQGGTDTQYF
TRBV7-9	.	TRBJ2-5	.	TGTGCCAGCAGCTTAGATGGGGCACGTGGGACCCAGTACTTC	CASSLDGARGTQYF
TRBV25-1	.	TRBJ1-5	TRBD1	TGTGCCAGCAGGTGGACAGGCCTAGAAGTAAAGCCCCAGCATTTT	CASRWTGLEVKPQHF
TRBV30	.	TRBJ2-3	.	TGTGCCTGGAGTGTCAGTGTCACAGATACGCAGTATTTT	CAWSVSVTDTQYF
TRBV5-6	.	TRBJ2-6	.	TGTGCCAGCAGCTTGGATCTAAGCTCTGGGGCCAACGTCCTGACTTTC	CASSLDLSSGANVLTF
TRBV6-6	.	TRBJ2-7	TRBD1	TGTGCCAGCAGGAAGACAGGGGATTCCTACGAGCAGTACTTC	CASRKTGDSYEQYF